What follows describes a single T cell receptor (beta chain). As handled by the study authors: The authors estimated nucleated cell counts from reference gene primer amplification. Clones were read by immunoSEQ multiplex PCR, and TCRdb kept only the in-frame ones, dropping some. V and J calls and clone size follow that table, whereas D and trimming were derived from the DNA. The table records about 190,000 clones, about 85% of them present only once. The sample originates from a study of blood T cell repertoires in COVID-19. The wider study: Samples came from the United States, Italy and Spain, spanning acute and convalescent COVID-19. From T cells, B-cell-depleted T cells, or PBMCs came the material, which was cDNA or gDNA.

It was during active infection that Seattle patients were enrolled and then longitudinally followed. The sequence was obtained from a man older than 75 with COVID-19, enrolled during active disease. The sample consisted of peripheral blood.

This CDR3 reads CASSLAGVYYNEQFF. CDR3 nucleotides: TGCGCCAGCAGCTTGGCAGGGGTCTACTACAATGAGCAGTTCTTC. The V gene is TRBV5-1, the J gene TRBJ2-1; maybe TRBD1 (6 bases). The CDR3 loop spans 15 amino acids. The ends were cut back, 0 bases at V and 3 bases at J, with 10 bases in the middle. Germline values: CDR1 SGHRS, CDR2 YFSETQ.